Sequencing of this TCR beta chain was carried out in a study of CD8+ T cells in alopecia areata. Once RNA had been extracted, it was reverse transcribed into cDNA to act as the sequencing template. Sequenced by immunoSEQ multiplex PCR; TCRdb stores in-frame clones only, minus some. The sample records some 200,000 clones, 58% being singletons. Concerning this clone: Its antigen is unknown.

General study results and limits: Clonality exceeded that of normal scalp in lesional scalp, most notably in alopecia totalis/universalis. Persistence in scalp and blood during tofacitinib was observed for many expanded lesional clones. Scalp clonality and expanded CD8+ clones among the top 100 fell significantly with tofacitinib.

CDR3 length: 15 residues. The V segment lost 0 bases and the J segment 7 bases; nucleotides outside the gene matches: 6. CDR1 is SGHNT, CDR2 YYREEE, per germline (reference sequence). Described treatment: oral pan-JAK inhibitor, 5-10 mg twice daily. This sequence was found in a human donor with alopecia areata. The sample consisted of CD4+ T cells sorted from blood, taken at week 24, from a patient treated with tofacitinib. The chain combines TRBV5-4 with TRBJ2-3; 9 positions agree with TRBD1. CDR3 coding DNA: TGTGCCAGCAGCTTGGGGACAGGGGAAACCTATACGCAGTATTTT. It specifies CASSLGTGETYTQYF.